This TCR beta chain was captured by sequencing in a study of Ad26.COV2.S vaccination and SARS-CoV-2 variants. The sample's treatment: over 15 received Ad26.COV2.S at low or high dose, single or two shots; about 5 received placebo; per-sample allocation not given. Sampling was performed 63 days after the first vaccine or placebo injection. Using immunoSEQ multiplex PCR, the repertoire was profiled, and TCRdb retains in-frame clones only, with some absent. The sample carries hundreds of thousands of clones, nearly 90% recorded once. This CDR3 has 13 amino acids. V dropped 5 bases and J dropped 5 bases, with 10 bases sitting between them. Germline lookup yields CDR1 SGHTA and CDR2 FQGTGA.

This sequence joins TRBV7-3 and TRBJ1-5; D is perhaps TRBD1 (6 bases). The receptor comes from a person between 18 and 65 years old who received the Ad26.COV2.S COVID-19 vaccine or a placebo. Sequences were derived from peripheral blood, sampled in a trial of Ad26.COV2.S vaccine versus placebo. The CDR3 region has the DNA TGTGCCAGCAGCCAGGGGCGAGATCAGCCCCAGCATTTT. Encoded protein: CASSQGRDQPQHF.